The sequence of this TCR beta chain was determined in a study of naive and memory T cell subsets. General study points: Gini index rose across naive, CM, EM and EMRA in CD4 and CD8. In naive cells, over 95% of TCR sequences were seen only once.

Alpha and beta libraries were amplified separately from the second PCR onward. Both TRBC1 and TRBC2 were covered by a beta constant-region primer of two equimolar oligonucleotides. MiXCR, applied by TCRdb to the UMI-ligation and nested PCR reads, yields one record per CDR3 protein. The sample lists tens of thousands of distinct CDR3 sequences; under 15% were seen once. As to this clonotype: Its antigen remains unknown.

The J segment lost 4 bases and the V segment lost 4 bases, leaving 10 bases of the junction unmatched. Germline V lookup: CDR1 SGHTA, CDR2 FQGNSA. This CDR3 region has 18 residues. This TCR was sampled from a human donor in good health. The rearrangement links TRBV7-2 to TRBJ2-3; 14 bases line up with TRBD2. What was sequenced was central memory CD4+ T cells from blood. CDR3 DNA sequence: TGTGCCAGCAGCTCCCAAGGACTAGCGGGAGGCAAGGCAGATACGCAGTATTTT. Translated, it gives CASSSQGLAGGKADTQYF. Full variable domain (rest looked up from reference TRBV7-2 and TRBJ2-3): GAGVSQSPSNKVTEKGKDVELRCDPISGHTALYWYRQSLGQGLEFLIYFQGNSAPDKSGLPSDRFSAERTGGSVSTLTIQRTQQEDSAVYLCASSSQGLAGGKADTQYFGPGTRLTVL.